The present T cell receptor beta chain was sequenced within a study of blood T cell repertoires in COVID-19. The overall study: Researchers got acute and convalescent COVID-19 samples from the United States, Italy and Spain. PBMCs, B-cell-depleted T cells, or T cells provided the cDNA or gDNA that made up the material.

In the original analysis: Reference gene primer amplification gave nucleated cell count estimates. Some clones are missing from TCRdb's copy, which holds only in-frame ones; the method was immunoSEQ multiplex PCR. V, J and clone size are taken as reported in that table, and D and trimming were inferred from the DNA itself. The data hold some 120,000 clones, with about 86% observed a single time. J gave up 3 bases and V 4 bases, and 3 bases lay outside the gene matches. Germline CDR1 is SGHNT and CDR2 is YYREEE (reference sequence). CDR3 size: 15 residues. The chain uses TRBV5-4 and TRBJ2-5; 13 bases fit TRBD2. The sequenced material came from peripheral blood. The sequence derives from a woman aged 45-65 years with acute or convalescent COVID-19. CDR3 nucleotide sequence: TGTGCCAGCAGCGTTACTAGCGGGGGGGAAGAGACCCAGTACTTC. Its protein product is CASSVTSGGEETQYF.